This entry concerns a single T cell receptor (beta chain). Its antigen is as yet unknown. As handled by the study authors: ImmunoSEQ sequences covered only the junction and lacked quality scores; filtering therefore differed. Here immunoSEQ multiplex PCR was the method, and the copy in TCRdb shows in-frame clones only, minus some. D and trimming were read from the DNA, whereas the V and J calls and clone size are those reported in that table. The sample has under 750,000 clones, roughly two thirds seen once. The sample comes from a study of shared clonotypes between healthy human individuals. Study-wide results and limits: Represented diversity, genetic and exposure-history alike, was limited by few donors. Sorted-subset samples were not fully sequenced, rarefaction indicated.

Germline CDR1 is MNHNY and CDR2 is SVGAGI (reference sequence). The CDR3 is 15 amino acids. J gave up 5 bases and V 6 bases, and 11 bases lay outside the gene matches. The material sequenced was memory CD4+ T cells sorted from blood. The subset here: CD45RA-negative fraction. The chain recombines TRBV6-6 with TRBJ1-1, with TRBD1 identical over 8 bases. This sequence was found in a woman in her 30s in good health. CDR3 nucleotides: TGTGCCAGCAGGCGATCAACAGGGGGTGGTACTGAAGCTTTCTTT. Protein sequence: CASRRSTGGGTEAFF.